This is a list of T cell receptor beta chains from one sample in a study of cytomegalovirus exposure and HLA in healthy donors. TCRdb keeps only in-frame clones here, not all; method: immunoSEQ multiplex PCR. The table lists approximately 150,000 clones, about 75% of them singletons. Source material: PBMCs. These receptors originate from a man aged 40-50 years in good health and CMV-seronegative. CDR3s include the opening cysteine and the closing phenylalanine or tryptophan. The order of the fields is D gene, clone size, V gene, J gene, CDR3 DNA, CDR3 protein. The D gene is left open where the match is weak. Clone sizes are given selectively: once, few, many, or a class where the clone is expanded.

NA,NA,TRBV14,TRBJ2-7,TGTGCCAGCAGCCCCACTAAAGGATCCTACGAGCAGTACTTC,CASSPTKGSYEQYF
NA,NA,TRBV6-5,TRBJ1-5,TGTGCCAGCAGTTTCCGGCCAGGGCCTAGCAATCAGCCCCAGCATTTT,CASSFRPGPSNQPQHF
NA,NA,TRBV5-1,TRBJ2-3,TGCGCCAGCTCCTCGGGGGACACAGATACGCAGTATTTT,CASSSGDTDTQYF
TRBD1,once,TRBV10-1,TRBJ2-2,TGCGCCAGCAGTGGGACAGGGAACACCGGGGAGCTGTTTTTT,CASSGTGNTGELFF
TRBD1,few,TRBV5-6,TRBJ1-1,TGTGCCAGCAGCTTGTACAGGGGGATGGACACTGAAGCTTTCTTT,CASSLYRGMDTEAFF
NA,NA,TRBV5-1,TRBJ1-1,TGCGCCAGCAGCTTACGGGGGGCCGACACTGAAGCTTTCTTT,CASSLRGADTEAFF
TRBD1,NA,TRBV7-9,TRBJ1-6,TGTGCCAGCAGCTTAAGGACAGGGGGCAATTCACCCCTCCACTTT,CASSLRTGGNSPLHF
TRBD1,NA,TRBV5-1,TRBJ1-4,TGCGCCAGCTCCGGGGGACAGGGAGGAGAAAAACTGTTTTTT,CASSGGQGGEKLFF
NA,once,TRBV11-2,TRBJ2-2,TGTGCCAGCAGCTTAGGCTCGACAGTGAACACCGGGGAGCTGTTTTTT,CASSLGSTVNTGELFF
NA,NA,TRBV15,TRBJ1-1,TGTGCCATCAGACGGCAGGGGTGGTCGACTGAAGCTTTCTTT,CAIRRQGWSTEAFF
NA,few,TRBV30,TRBJ1-4,TGTGCCTGGAGTTCTTCACCCGGGAACAAGCATGAAAAACTGTTTTTT,CAWSSSPGNKHEKLFF
TRBD2,once,TRBV7-2,TRBJ2-7,TGTGCCAGCAGCGCCACTAGCGGTGCCTACGAGCAGTACTTC,CASSATSGAYEQYF